This T cell receptor (beta chain) was identified during a study of shared clonotypes between healthy human individuals. Study-wide points: Only blood underwent sampling, and tissue repertoires likely differ.

Naivety among CD8 cells was defined by CD45RO negativity and positive CCR7 selection, thereby excluding terminally differentiated effector memory CD45RA+ cells. Healthy adults negative for HIV, lacking recent acute infections or vaccinations, served as donors. As concerns this clone: Its antigen is not known.

TCRdb keeps only in-frame clones here, not all; method: immunoSEQ multiplex PCR. The sample has 2 million to 2.5 million clones; about 95% are singletons. The ends were cut back, 2 bases at V and 2 bases at J, with 13 bases in the middle. The CDR3 runs 15 residues. The germline V gene encodes CDR1 MNHEY and CDR2 SMNVEV (reference sequence). This TCR was sampled from a young man in good health. J is TRBJ2-7 and V is TRBV27; D remains ambiguous. The sequenced sample consisted of naive CD8+ T cells sorted from blood. CDR3 sequence (DNA): TGTGCCAGCAGTTTAGGCCCTCGGAGTCCCTACGAGCAGTACTTC. Residues: CASSLGPRSPYEQYF.